One and the same sample provided the 4 T cell receptor beta chains below, sequenced in a study of blood T cell repertoires in COVID-19. The method was immunoSEQ multiplex PCR; TCRdb's version includes in-frame clones alone and lacks a portion of them. This sample has about 150,000 clones, with 90% to 95% found just once. The source material was peripheral blood. Every receptor here comes from a man aged 45 to 65 with acute or convalescent COVID-19.

The V and J genes are TRBV25-1 and TRBJ1-1; unclear D gene. The CDR3 spans 13 residues. The germline CDR1 and CDR2 sequences are MGHDK and SYGVNS. V was trimmed by 2 bases and J by 4 bases, leaving 8 bases between them. CDR3 loop: CASSELGGTEAFF. The CDR3 DNA is TGTGCCAGCAGTGAACTGGGAGGCACTGAAGCTTTCTTT.

The gene calls are TRBV7-2 and TRBJ2-5, with D unclear. The CDR3 is made up of 17 amino acids. The germline gives CDR1 SGHTA, CDR2 FQGNSA. V lost 0 bases and J lost 2, with 16 bases in between. This chain's CDR3 is CASSLAWNRRPQETQYF. In DNA, the CDR3 is TGTGCCAGCAGCTTAGCGTGGAACAGAAGACCTCAAGAGACCCAGTACTTC.

The rearrangement links TRBV6-6 to TRBJ1-2; TRBD1 matches at 7 bases. This CDR3 comprises 14 residues. The V segment lost 11 bases and the J segment 4 bases; nucleotides outside the gene matches: 13. The germline CDR1 and CDR2 sequences are MNHNY and SVGAGI (reference sequence). The CDR3 region is CASRKEGASYGYTF. In DNA form, the CDR3 reads TGTGCCTCTCGTAAGGAGGGGGCCTCCTATGGCTACACCTTC.

The V gene is TRBV3-1 (or the pseudogene TRBV3-2), the J gene TRBJ2-6, with D possibly being TRBD2 (5 bases). Germline V lookup: CDR1 LGHDT, CDR2 YNNKEL (reference sequence). The CDR3 totals 18 residues. V lost 6 bases to trimming and J lost 0 bases, with 18 bases between them. In DNA form, the CDR3 reads TGTGCCAGCAGTCTGAGGGCGAGGAATCCCTCTGGGGCCAACGTCCTGACTTTC. Its protein is CASSLRARNPSGANVLTF.